The clone carrying this TCR beta chain has just a few counts. Alongside a J-beta primer mix, a sample-barcoded 5' primer served in a second PCR lasting about 7 to 11 cycles. TCRdb processed the 5' RACE reads anew with MiXCR; each CDR3 protein has one entry. The data show 500,000 to 550,000 distinct CDR3 sequences, with around 24% seen just once and roughly 9% held by the top ten. The sample comes from a study of blood T cells in healthy people across ages. The sample also formed part of further work on T cells of mothers and their children.

Sequencing input: blood. The sequence was obtained from a boy younger than 18 in good health.

The CDR3 here is CANDRDPYEQYF. CDR3 sequence (DNA): TGTGCCAACGACAGGGACCCCTACGAGCAGTACTTC. This rearrangement joins TRBV10-3 to TRBJ2-7; 7 nucleotides line up with TRBD1. Unmatched junction bases numbered 5, after V lost 10 bases and J lost 2 bases. The germline V gene has CDR1 ENHRY and CDR2 SYGVKD. The CDR3 sequence is 12 residues long.